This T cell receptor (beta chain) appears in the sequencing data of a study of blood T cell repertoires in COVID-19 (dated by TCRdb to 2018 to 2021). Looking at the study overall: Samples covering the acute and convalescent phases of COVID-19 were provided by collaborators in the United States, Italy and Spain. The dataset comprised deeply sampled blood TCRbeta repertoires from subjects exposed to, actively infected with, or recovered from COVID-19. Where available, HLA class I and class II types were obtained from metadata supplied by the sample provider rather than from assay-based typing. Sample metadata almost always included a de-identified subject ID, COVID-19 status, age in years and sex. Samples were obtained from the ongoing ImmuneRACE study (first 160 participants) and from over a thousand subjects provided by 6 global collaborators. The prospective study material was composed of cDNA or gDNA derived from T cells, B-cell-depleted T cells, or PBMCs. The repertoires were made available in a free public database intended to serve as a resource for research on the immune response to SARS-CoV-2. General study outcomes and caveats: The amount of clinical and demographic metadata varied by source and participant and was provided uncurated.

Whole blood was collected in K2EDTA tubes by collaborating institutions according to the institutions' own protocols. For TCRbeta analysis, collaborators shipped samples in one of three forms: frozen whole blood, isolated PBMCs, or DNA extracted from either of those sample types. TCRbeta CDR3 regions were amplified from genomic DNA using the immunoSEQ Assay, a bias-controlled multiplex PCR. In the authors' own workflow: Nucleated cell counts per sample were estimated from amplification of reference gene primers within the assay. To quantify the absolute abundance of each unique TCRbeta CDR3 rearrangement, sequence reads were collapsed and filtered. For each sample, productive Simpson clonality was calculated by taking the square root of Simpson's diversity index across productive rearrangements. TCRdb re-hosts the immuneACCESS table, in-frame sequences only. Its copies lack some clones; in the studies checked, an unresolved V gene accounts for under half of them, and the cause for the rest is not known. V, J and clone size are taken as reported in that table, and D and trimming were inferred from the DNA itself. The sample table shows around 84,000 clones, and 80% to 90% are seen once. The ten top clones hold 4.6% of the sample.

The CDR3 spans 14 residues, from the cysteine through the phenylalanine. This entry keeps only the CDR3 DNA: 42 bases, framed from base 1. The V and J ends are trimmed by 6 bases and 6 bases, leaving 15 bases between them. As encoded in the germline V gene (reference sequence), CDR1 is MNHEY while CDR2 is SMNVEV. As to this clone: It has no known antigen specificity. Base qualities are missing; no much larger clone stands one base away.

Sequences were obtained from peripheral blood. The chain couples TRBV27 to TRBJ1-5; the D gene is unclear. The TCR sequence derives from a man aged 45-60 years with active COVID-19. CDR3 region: CASRLVGSGQPQHF. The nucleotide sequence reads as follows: TGTGCCAGCAGACTCGTGGGTAGCGGTCAGCCCCAGCATTTT.